The 11 T cell receptor beta chains listed next were all sequenced from one sample in a study of blood T cell repertoires in COVID-19. This table comes from immunoSEQ multiplex PCR, and its TCRdb copy is limited to in-frame clones, with some not included. The data show about 170,000 clones, around 86% seen once. The sample taken for sequencing was peripheral blood. These receptor sequences come from a woman older than 75 in a cohort sampled during active or convalescent COVID-19.

J is TRBJ2-5 and V is TRBV6-6, with 9 bases lining up with TRBD1. CDR1 and CDR2 (germline): MNHNY, SVGAGI (reference sequence). The CDR3 totals 14 residues. The ends lost 2 bases at V and 5 bases at J; junction bases unmatched: 3. In DNA form, the CDR3 reads TGTGCCAGCAGTTACCGGGACAGGGTGGAGACCCAGTACTTC. This codes for CASSYRDRVETQYF.

The CDR3 reads CASSLVSSNEQFF. The DNA for the CDR3 is TGCGCCAGCAGCTTGGTTTCCAGTAATGAGCAGTTCTTC. J is TRBJ2-1 and V is TRBV5-1; D call uncertain. The CDR3 length is 13 residues. The germline gives CDR1 SGHRS, CDR2 YFSETQ. V was pared by 0 bases and J by 7 bases, with 8 bases between.

The rearrangement uses TRBV11-3 and TRBJ2-3, with 13 positions matching TRBD2. Germline CDR1 SGHNT, CDR2 YENEEA. Trimming at V came to 5 bases and at J to 6 bases, leaving 8 bases not matched to a gene. This CDR3 has 16 residues. Written as DNA, the CDR3 is TGTGCCAGCAGCGCACTAGCGGGAGGGCAGGTGGATACGCAGTATTTT. Translated, it gives CASSALAGGQVDTQYF.

The rearrangement links TRBV4-1 to TRBJ2-3, with TRBD2 matching over 7 bases. The germline gives CDR1 MGHRA, CDR2 YSYEKL. The CDR3 runs to 19 residues. With 0 bases clipped from V and 0 bases from J, the junction kept 12 bases outside the gene matches. CDR3 sequence (DNA): TGCGCCAGCAGCCAAGAATCCCCCCGGGGGAGGGCGAGCACAGATACGCAGTATTTT. Translated: CASSQESPRGRASTDTQYF.

As concerns this clone: A read error may produce the germline difference seen at one junction end. The chain combines TRBV5-8 with TRBJ2-3, with D unresolved. The germline CDR1 and CDR2 sequences are SGHTS and YDEGEE. CDR3 length equals 15 residues. CDR3 residues: CASNLDVTSTDTQYF. Here the CDR3 DNA reads TGTGCCAGCAACTTGGACGTAACTAGCACAGATACGCAGTATTTT.

The J gene is TRBJ2-2, the V gene TRBV5-4; 7 nucleotides align to TRBD2. The CDR3 runs 16 residues. From germline, CDR1 is SGHNT and CDR2 YYREEE (reference sequence). Losses at the gene ends were 3 bases for V and 5 bases for J; bases not matched to a gene: 10. Written as DNA, the CDR3 is TGTGCCAGCAGCTCAGAGAAGCGGGGATGGACCGGGGAGCTGTTTTTT. Translation gives CASSSEKRGWTGELFF.

In this sample, this clone turned up a few times. This chain links TRBV7-9 with TRBJ2-3; 10 bases match TRBD2. Germline trimming cut 4 bases from V and 2 bases from J; bases unmatched to any gene: 9. The CDR3 is 17 amino acids. The V gene's germline CDR1 is SEHNR and CDR2 FQNEAQ (reference sequence). The CDR3 DNA sequence: TGTGCCAGCAGCTCGACTAGCGGGCGACAGATCACAGATACGCAGTATTTT. It specifies CASSSTSGRQITDTQYF.

J is TRBJ1-2 and V is TRBV6-6; D remains ambiguous. CDR1 MNHNY and CDR2 SVGAGI come from the germline V gene (reference sequence). Trimming left V 6 bases short and J 8 bases short, with 10 bases between. The CDR3 sequence is 11 residues long. DNA for the CDR3: TGTGCCAGCAGCTCCTCCTCCGGCTACACCTTC. This codes for CASSSSSGYTF.

The chain carries TRBV21-1 and TRBJ1-1; the table's D call, TRBD1, has no DNA check behind it. TRBV21-1 counts as a pseudogene. The CDR3 extends over 15 amino acids. Here the CDR3 DNA reads TGTGCCAGCAGCCCATCCCAGGGACAGGACACTGAAGCTTTCTTT. Its protein product is CASSPSQGQDTEAFF.

V and J are TRBV3-1 (or the pseudogene TRBV3-2) and TRBJ1-5, with D hard to call. The V gene's germline CDR1 is LGHDT and CDR2 YNNKEL (reference sequence). V was trimmed by 4 bases and J by 6 bases, leaving 7 bases between them. The CDR3 totals 12 residues. The DNA of the CDR3 is TGTGCCAGCAGCCCTAGCGGTCAGCCCCAGCATTTT. Protein sequence: CASSPSGQPQHF.

The CDR3 coding sequence is TGTGCCAGCAGTCATCCCCAGTCAGAGGGGAACACTGAAGCTTTCTTT. The encoded protein is CASSHPQSEGNTEAFF. The genes are TRBV28 and TRBJ1-1, with D hard to call. Trimming removed 5 bases from V and 1 base from J, with 17 bases in between. Germline V gene lookup returns CDR1 MDHEN and CDR2 SYDVKM. This CDR3 is 16 amino acids long.